Described below is a single T cell receptor (beta chain) sequence and its context. The sample originates from a study of blood T cell repertoires in COVID-19. Measured with immunoSEQ multiplex PCR; TCRdb has only the in-frame clones, and not every one. The sample yields around 190,000 clones, approximately 88% seen once. The CDR3 is made up of 15 amino acids. The J segment lost 4 bases and the V segment lost 4 bases, leaving 5 bases of the junction unmatched. The germline CDR1 and CDR2 sequences are LGHDT and YNNKEL (reference sequence). The rearrangement uses TRBV3-1 (or the pseudogene TRBV3-2) and TRBJ2-5; TRBD2 matches at 11 bases. Input material: PBMCs or T cells enriched from blood (not recorded which). This clonotype was sampled from a woman in her thirties who had recovered from COVID-19. This chain's CDR3 is CASSLIAGGRETQYF. CDR3 bases: TGTGCCAGCAGCCTAATAGCGGGGGGGCGAGAGACCCAGTACTTC.